This T cell receptor beta chain was documented in a study of T cells in Graves' hyperthyroidism and ophthalmopathy. There are 16 residues in the CDR3. As to this clonotype: One junction end disagrees with the germline gene, perhaps due to a read error.

A Clinical Activity Score of at least 3, a NOSPECS grade of at least 4 and a duration under 3 months were recorded in the ophthalmopathy patients. RNA transcripts served as the template for amplifying TCR beta CDR3 regions. In the first-round RT-PCR of the TCR CDR3, the HTBI primer set was used. TCRdb analysed the multiplex PCR reads with MiXCR anew, one entry per CDR3 protein. The sample has a few hundred thousand distinct CDR3 sequences; more than 15% are singletons. This receptor was taken from a woman in her thirties or forties with Graves' ophthalmopathy. The material sequenced was blood. V usage is TRBV12-3 or TRBV12-4 and J usage is TRBJ1-2; no firm D call. CDR3 nucleotide sequence: TGTGCCGGCAGTTTAGGGCGGTCCGCGGGCTACTATGGCTACACCTTC. Residues: CAGSLGRSAGYYGYTF.